Listed below are T cell receptor beta chains from one sample, sequenced in a study of cytotoxic CD8 clonotypes in ibrutinib-treated CLL. Generated by immunoSEQ multiplex PCR, the TCRdb table keeps only in-frame clones and is missing some. Of 150,000 or so clones in the sample, about four fifths were seen once. The specimen was PBMCs, collected after 12 months of ibrutinib treatment. The receptors come from a human donor with chronic lymphocytic leukemia. The CDR3 runs from the conserved cysteine through the conserved F or W. The D gene is left open where the match is weak. Only part of the rows carry a size: once, few, many, or a class if the clone is expanded.

V gene: TRBV5-4
clone size: .
J gene: TRBJ2-3
D gene: .
CDR3 length: 15
CDR3 protein: CASSAYPSTTDTQYF
CDR3 DNA: TGTGCCAGCAGCGCGTACCCTAGCACCACAGATACGCAGTATTTT

V gene: TRBV6-5
clone size: .
J gene: TRBJ2-5
D gene: .
CDR3 length: 15
CDR3 protein: CASSPGHVTQETQYF
CDR3 DNA: TGTGCCAGCAGTCCGGGACACGTCACTCAAGAGACCCAGTACTTC

V gene: TRBV15
clone size: .
J gene: TRBJ2-5
D gene: TRBD1
CDR3 length: 13
CDR3 protein: CATSTDRGQTQYF
CDR3 DNA: TGTGCCACCAGCACGGACAGGGGCCAGACCCAGTACTTC

V gene: TRBV2
clone size: .
J gene: TRBJ2-1
D gene: .
CDR3 length: 13
CDR3 protein: CASLVLTRNEQFF
CDR3 DNA: TGTGCCAGCTTGGTTCTGACTAGGAATGAGCAGTTCTTC

V gene: TRBV7-2
clone size: .
J gene: TRBJ1-5
D gene: .
CDR3 length: 13
CDR3 protein: CASSFDRNQPQHF
CDR3 DNA: TGTGCCAGCAGCTTTGACAGAAATCAGCCCCAGCATTTT

V gene: TRBV7-2
clone size: .
J gene: TRBJ2-1
D gene: .
CDR3 length: 14
CDR3 protein: CASSSRPGYNEQFF
CDR3 DNA: TGTGCCAGCAGCTCCCGTCCGGGCTACAATGAGCAGTTCTTC

V gene: TRBV5-1
clone size: .
J gene: TRBJ2-5
D gene: .
CDR3 length: 13
CDR3 protein: CASSYGLQETQYF
CDR3 DNA: TGCGCCAGCAGCTACGGACTGCAAGAGACCCAGTACTTC

V gene: TRBV4-2
clone size: few
J gene: TRBJ2-2
D gene: TRBD2
CDR3 length: 18
CDR3 protein: CASSQDTPGGRGTGELFF
CDR3 DNA: TGTGCCAGCAGCCAAGATACCCCGGGCGGGAGAGGGACCGGGGAGCTGTTTTTT

V gene: TRBV9
clone size: .
J gene: TRBJ2-7
D gene: .
CDR3 length: 13
CDR3 protein: CASSVTGQSEQYF
CDR3 DNA: TGTGCCAGCAGCGTGACGGGACAATCCGAGCAGTACTTC

V gene: TRBV14
clone size: .
J gene: TRBJ2-1
D gene: .
CDR3 length: 14
CDR3 protein: CASSQGDTRGEQFF
CDR3 DNA: TGTGCCAGCAGCCAGGGCGACACACGGGGTGAGCAGTTCTTC